The 14 T cell receptor beta chains listed next were all sequenced from one sample in a study of B cell selection in AIRE deficiency. Assay used: immunoSEQ multiplex PCR; TCRdb lists only in-frame clones, some missing. The table lists about 26,000 clones, around 92% of them singletons, with about 1.1% in the top ten. Regulatory T cells were sorted as CD4+CD25hiCD127low/negative cells. Input material: CD4+CD25+ Tregs sorted from PBMCs. These receptors were obtained from a human donor in good health.

This sequence joins TRBV29-1 and TRBJ1-3; the D is unclear. Between the trimmed V and J ends, which lost 5 bases and 0 bases, there was a span of 14 bases. The CDR3 loop spans 15 amino acids. Per the germline V gene, CDR1 is SQVTM and CDR2 is ANQGSEA. This CDR3 is CSVTIFHDSGNTIYF. The CDR3 DNA is TGCAGCGTTACCATCTTCCACGACTCTGGAAACACCATATATTTT.

V gene TRBV11-2 combines with J gene TRBJ2-3; D might be TRBD2 (6 bases). Deletions cut 3 bases from V and 0 bases from J, with 10 bases between. The CDR3 runs to 15 residues. Germline CDR1 and CDR2: SGHAT and FQNNGV. CDR3 amino acids: CASSFRRGSTDTQYF. The CDR3 bases are TGTGCCAGCAGCTTTCGACGGGGGAGCACAGATACGCAGTATTTT.

The chain uses TRBV29-1 and TRBJ2-5; unclear D gene. The CDR3 runs to 14 residues. Per germline, CDR1 SQVTM and CDR2 ANQGSEA. Trimming removed 7 bases at V and 0 bases at J, with 15 bases between. The CDR3 nucleotides are TGCAGCGCCCATAGTACAGCGTACCAAGAGACCCAGTACTTC. Protein product: CSAHSTAYQETQYF.

This chain connects TRBV10-2 to TRBJ2-7; D unclear. The CDR3 is 11 residues long. Germline-derived CDR1 and CDR2 are WSHSY and SAAADI. V shed 7 bases and J shed 4 bases, with 8 bases lying between them. The CDR3 nucleotides read TGCGCCAGCACAACTGGGTACGAGCAGTACTTC. Protein product: CASTTGYEQYF.

The rearrangement joins TRBV6-4 to TRBJ1-1; D may be TRBD1 (5 bases). CDR3 size: 16 residues. CDR1 MRHNA and CDR2 SNTAGT come from the germline V gene. The V and J ends lost 2 bases and 4 bases respectively, with 17 bases between them. CDR3 nucleotides: TGTGCCAGCAGTGACAGGGCAGGGTGGCGTGGCACTGAAGCTTTCTTT. Translating gives CASSDRAGWRGTEAFF.

V and J are TRBV19 and TRBJ2-4; D tentatively fits TRBD1 or TRBD2 (5 bases each). CDR3 length: 13 residues. Germline-derived CDR1 and CDR2 are LNHDA and SQIVND (reference sequence). Deletions cut 5 bases from V and 6 bases from J, with 11 bases between. CDR3 sequence (DNA): TGTGCCAGTAGTGGGGGTCAGGGAAACATTCAGTACTTC. Amino acids: CASSGGQGNIQYF.

The V and J genes are TRBV7-9 and TRBJ1-4, with TRBD1 identical over 7 bases. CDR3 length: 17 amino acids. The V gene end was trimmed by 2 bases and the J gene end by 6 bases; junction bases not matched to a gene: 12. Germline CDR1 reads SEHNR; CDR2 reads FQNEAQ (reference sequence). The CDR3 DNA reads TGTGCCAGCAGCTTATCACAGGGGTGGACCGTCGATGAAAAACTGTTTTTT. Translated, it gives CASSLSQGWTVDEKLFF. Full variable domain (rest looked up from reference TRBV7-9 and TRBJ1-4): DTGVSQNPRHKITKRGQNVTFRCDPISEHNRLYWYRQTLGQGPEFLTYFQNEAQLEKSRLLSDRFSAERPKGSFSTLEIQRTEQGDSAMYLCASSLSQGWTVDEKLFFGSGTQLSVL.

V gene TRBV29-1 combines with J gene TRBJ1-2, with TRBD1 matching over 10 bases. This CDR3 spans 16 amino acids. The germline CDR1 and CDR2 sequences are SQVTM and ANQGSEA. V trimming: 0 bases; J trimming: 4 bases; junction bases outside the gene matches: 8. CDR3 in DNA: TGCAGCGTTGAAGATGCAGACAGGGGGCGCGGCTATGGCTACACCTTC. Its protein is CSVEDADRGRGYGYTF.

The CDR3 region is CASSLLPSRDTQYF. In nucleotides, the CDR3 is TGTGCCAGCAGCCTCCTCCCATCCCGAGATACGCAGTATTTT. The chain combines TRBV7-6 with TRBJ2-3; no reliable D call. V lost 5 bases and J 5 bases, leaving 14 bases between the germline ends. The CDR3 loop spans 14 amino acids. CDR1 is SGHVS and CDR2 is FNYEAQ in the germline V gene. Looking up the rest from reference TRBV7-6 and TRBJ2-3 gives the full variable domain: GAGVSQSPRYKVTKRGQDVALRCDPISGHVSLYWYRQALGQGPEFLTYFNYEAQQDKSGLPNDRFSAERPEGSISTLTIQRTEQRDSAMYRCASSLLPSRDTQYFGPGTRLTVL.

The chain couples TRBV12-5 to TRBJ1-1; TRBD1 matches 10 bases. CDR1 is LGHNT, CDR2 FRNRAP, per germline. CDR3 length equals 16 residues. Germline trimming cut 0 bases from V and 4 bases from J; bases unmatched to any gene: 5. CDR3 in amino acids: CASGLVRGTGATEAFF. The CDR3 bases are TGTGCTAGTGGTTTGGTACGGGGGACAGGGGCCACTGAAGCTTTCTTT.

The chain combines TRBV28 with TRBJ1-2; 8 bases align to TRBD1. The V segment lost 7 bases and the J segment 6 bases; nucleotides outside the gene matches: 10. The CDR3 loop spans 14 amino acids. Germline CDR1 MDHEN, CDR2 SYDVKM. This CDR3 reads CASTLWTGFHGYTF. CDR3 bases: TGTGCCAGCACCCTATGGACAGGGTTCCATGGCTACACCTTC.

V gene TRBV29-1 combines with J gene TRBJ2-7, with 7 positions matching TRBD2. The CDR3 covers 13 residues. V shed 6 bases and J 3 bases; nucleotides not matched to a gene: 8. The germline CDR1 and CDR2 sequences are SQVTM and ANQGSEA. CDR3 residues: CSVSDTGGYEQYF. CDR3 in DNA: TGCAGCGTCTCCGACACGGGGGGCTACGAGCAGTACTTC.

This sequence joins TRBV6-6 and TRBJ2-1; 13 nucleotides agree with TRBD2. Trimming at V came to 6 bases and at J to 14 bases, leaving 7 bases not matched to a gene. The CDR3 covers 13 residues. Germline-derived CDR1 and CDR2 are MNHNY and SVGAGI (reference sequence). CDR3 region: CASRSQLAGGEFF. CDR3 nucleotides: TGTGCCAGCAGATCACAACTAGCGGGGGGGGAGTTCTTC.

The chain joins TRBV29-1 to TRBJ1-2, with D tentatively TRBD1 (5 bases). The CDR3 consists of 14 residues. V lost 4 bases and J 4 bases, leaving 16 bases between the germline ends. CDR1 and CDR2 from the germline V gene are SQVTM and ANQGSEA. Here the CDR3 reads CSVVQEGRVYGYTF. The DNA for the CDR3 is TGCAGCGTTGTCCAAGAGGGCAGGGTCTATGGCTACACCTTC.